This T cell receptor beta chain was found in a study of Graves' ophthalmopathy and Graves' hyperthyroidism. Background on the study: Specimen type is peripheral blood, obtained at initial diagnosis before any treatment. Whole-study findings and limits: Among thyroid clonotypes expanded above 0.001 frequency, most also appeared in blood.

In regard to this clonotype: The antigen is undetermined. At one end the junction does not follow the germline gene, possibly because of a read error.

The TCR beta CDR3 regions underwent amplification from RNA transcripts. HTBI-primed first-round RT-PCR preceded second-round multiplex PCR. TCRdb re-derived calls from the multiplex PCR reads in MiXCR, one entry per CDR3 protein. There are some 39,000 distinct CDR3 sequences in the sample; roughly 49% occur only once, and roughly 24% lies in the top ten. This CDR3 is 15 amino acids long. The germline V gene encodes CDR1 SGHKS and CDR2 YYEKEE (reference sequence). Serum thyroxine and TRAb, along with clinical symptoms, thyroid ultrasound and orbital computed tomography, were what diagnosis relied on. Sequencing was performed on peripheral blood. The receptor was isolated from an adult woman with stable Graves' hyperthyroidism. The chain recombines TRBV5-5 with TRBJ2-2; 10 bases line up with TRBD1. The CDR3 reads CASSYRDRGSGGLSF. CDR3 DNA: TGTGCCAGCAGCTACCGGGACAGGGGTTCCGGGGGGCTGTCTTTT.